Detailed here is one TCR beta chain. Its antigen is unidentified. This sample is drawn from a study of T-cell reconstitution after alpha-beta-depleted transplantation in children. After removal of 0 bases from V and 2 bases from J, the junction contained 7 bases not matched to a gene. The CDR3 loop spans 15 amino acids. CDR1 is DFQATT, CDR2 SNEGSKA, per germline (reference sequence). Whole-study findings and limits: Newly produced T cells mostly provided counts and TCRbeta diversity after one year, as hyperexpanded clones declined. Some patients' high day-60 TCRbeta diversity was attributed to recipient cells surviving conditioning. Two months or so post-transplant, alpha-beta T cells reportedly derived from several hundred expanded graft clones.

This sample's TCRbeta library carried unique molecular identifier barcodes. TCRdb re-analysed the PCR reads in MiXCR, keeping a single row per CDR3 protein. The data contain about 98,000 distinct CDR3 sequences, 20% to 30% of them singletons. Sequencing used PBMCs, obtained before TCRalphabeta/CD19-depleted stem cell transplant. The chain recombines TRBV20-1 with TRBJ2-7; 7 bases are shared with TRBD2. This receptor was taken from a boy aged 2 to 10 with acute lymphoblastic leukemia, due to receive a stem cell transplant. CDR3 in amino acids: CSARDLLASPYEQYF. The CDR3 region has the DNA TGCAGTGCTAGAGACCTACTAGCGTCCCCCTACGAGCAGTACTTC.